The source of this T cell receptor beta chain is a study of cytomegalovirus exposure and HLA in healthy donors. The CDR3 has 15 residues. J lost 1 base, V lost 1 base, and 4 bases had no gene match. Per germline, CDR1 SGHNT and CDR2 YYREEE (reference sequence). PCR employed 60 Vbeta and 13 Jbeta primers. Method: immunoSEQ multiplex PCR; TCRdb's copy keeps in-frame clones and lacks some. The table shows about 300,000 clones, with approximately 90% occurring only once. J is TRBJ1-1 and V is TRBV5-4; 7 bases align to TRBD1. The sample was PBMCs. This clonotype was sampled from a man aged 40-49 years in good health and CMV-seropositive. Written as DNA, the CDR3 is TGTGCCAGCAGCTTGTTGCGACAGGGGAACACTGAAGCTTTCTTT. It yields the protein CASSLLRQGNTEAFF.